Sequencing of this T cell receptor beta chain was carried out in a study of blood T cell repertoires in COVID-19. Whole-study context: Nucleic acid was either cDNA or gDNA, and it came from T cells, B-cell-depleted T cells, or PBMCs.

In the original workflow: Amplification of reference gene primers provided the estimated nucleated cell counts. Assay: immunoSEQ multiplex PCR; the TCRdb copy retains only in-frame clones and omits some. V and J calls and clone size are copied from that table; D and trimming were computed from the DNA. This table holds 240,000 or so clones, around 89% found once. CDR3 length: 17 residues. J lost 5 bases, V lost 5 bases, and 17 bases had no gene match. Germline-derived CDR1 and CDR2 are PRHDT and FYEKMQ (reference sequence). Those who participated ranged in age from about 18 to 89 years and resided in approximately 26 US areas. Cohorts were determined from participant-reported clinical history.

The TCR originated in a man aged 40-49 years who had recovered from COVID-19. The sequencing sample was made of PBMCs or T cells enriched from blood (not recorded which). The gene calls are TRBV13 and TRBJ2-5; TRBD1 aligns across 7 bases. In nucleotides, the CDR3 is TGTGCCAGCAGCCCTAGGTGGCCCAACAGGGGTTGGGAGACCCAGTACTTC. It specifies CASSPRWPNRGWETQYF.